This record covers a single TCR beta chain. Its specificity is not known. These data originate in a study of T cell repertoires in cytomegalovirus infection. Whole-study context: Matching HLA type, along with CMV infection, was indicated by public TCR beta signatures.

Findings and caveats of the study: HLA-C-restricted CMV clonotypes gave the most frequent clonotype in two of eight donors. Pooled public TCR beta family frequency picked out CMV carriers with the relevant HLA.

Germline V lookup: CDR1 SQVTM, CDR2 ANQGSEA. The CDR3 contains 14 residues. TCRdb re-derived calls from the reads in MiXCR, one entry per CDR3 protein. The table lists fewer than 300,000 distinct CDR3 sequences, about 23% of them singletons. The J gene is TRBJ1-1, the V gene TRBV29-1; TRBD1 agrees at 12 bases. The sequencing sample was made of PBMCs. The sequence came from a human donor in good health (CMV status not recorded). Some clones in this sample may be carry-over from other donors' samples. The CDR3 nucleotides are TGCAGAGGGGGGGGGGGACAGGGGGCATCTGAAGCTTTCTTT. This codes for CRGGGGQGASEAFF.